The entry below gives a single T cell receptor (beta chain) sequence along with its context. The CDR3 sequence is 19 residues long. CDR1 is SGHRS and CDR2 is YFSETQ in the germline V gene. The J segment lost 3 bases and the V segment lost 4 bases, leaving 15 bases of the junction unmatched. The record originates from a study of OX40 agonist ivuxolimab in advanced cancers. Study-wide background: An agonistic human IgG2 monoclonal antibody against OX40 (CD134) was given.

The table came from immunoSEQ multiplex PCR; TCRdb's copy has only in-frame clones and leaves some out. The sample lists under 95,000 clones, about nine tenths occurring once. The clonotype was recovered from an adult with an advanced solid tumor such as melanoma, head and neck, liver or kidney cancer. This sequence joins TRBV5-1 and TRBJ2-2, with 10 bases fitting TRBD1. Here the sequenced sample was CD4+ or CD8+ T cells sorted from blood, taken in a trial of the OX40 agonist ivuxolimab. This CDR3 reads CASSNSRDRGFADTGELFF. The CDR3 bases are TGCGCCAGCAGCAATTCTCGGGACAGGGGATTCGCGGACACCGGGGAGCTGTTTTTT.